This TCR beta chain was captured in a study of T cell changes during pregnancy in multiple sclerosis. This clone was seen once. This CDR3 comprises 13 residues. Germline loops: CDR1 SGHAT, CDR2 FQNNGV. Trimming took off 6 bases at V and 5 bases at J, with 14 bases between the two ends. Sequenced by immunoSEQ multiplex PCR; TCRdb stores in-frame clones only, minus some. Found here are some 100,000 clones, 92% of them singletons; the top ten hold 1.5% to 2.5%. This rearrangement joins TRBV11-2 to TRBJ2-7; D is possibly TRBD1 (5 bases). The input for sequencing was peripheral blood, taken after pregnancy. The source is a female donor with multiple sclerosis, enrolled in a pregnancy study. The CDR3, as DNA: TGTGCCAGCAGTCTCGGCAGGGTCGACGAGCAGTACTTC. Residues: CASSLGRVDEQYF. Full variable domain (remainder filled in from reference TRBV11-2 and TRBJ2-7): EAGVAQSPRYKIIEKRQSVAFWCNPISGHATLYWYQQILGQGPKLLIQFQNNGVVDDSQLPKDRFSAERLKGVDSTLKIQPAKLEDSAVYLCASSLGRVDEQYFGPGTRLTVT.